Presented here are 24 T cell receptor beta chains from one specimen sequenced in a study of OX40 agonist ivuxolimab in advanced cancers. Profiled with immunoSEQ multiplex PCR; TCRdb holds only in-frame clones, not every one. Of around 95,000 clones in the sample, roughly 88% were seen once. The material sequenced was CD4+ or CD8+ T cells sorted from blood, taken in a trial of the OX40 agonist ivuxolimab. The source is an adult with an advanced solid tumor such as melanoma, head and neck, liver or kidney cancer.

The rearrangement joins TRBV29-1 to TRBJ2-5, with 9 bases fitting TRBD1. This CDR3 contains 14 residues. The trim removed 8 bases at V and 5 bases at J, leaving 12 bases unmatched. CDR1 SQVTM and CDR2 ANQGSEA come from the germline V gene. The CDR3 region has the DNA TGCAGCCTCGGGACAGGGAATAGAGGGGAGACCCAGTACTTC. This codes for CSLGTGNRGETQYF. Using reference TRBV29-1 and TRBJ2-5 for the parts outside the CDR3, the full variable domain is SAVISQKPSRDICQRGTSLTIQCQVDSQVTMMFWYRQQPGQSLTLIATANQGSEATYESGFVIDKFPISRPNLTFSTLTVSNMSPEDSSIYLCSLGTGNRGETQYFGPGTRLLVL.

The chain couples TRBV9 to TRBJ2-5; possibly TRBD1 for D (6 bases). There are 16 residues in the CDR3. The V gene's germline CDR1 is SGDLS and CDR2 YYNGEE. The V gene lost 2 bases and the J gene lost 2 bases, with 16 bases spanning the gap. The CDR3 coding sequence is TGTGCCAGCAGCGTTTCTGCTGGGACACTACAAGAGACCCAGTACTTC. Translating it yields CASSVSAGTLQETQYF.

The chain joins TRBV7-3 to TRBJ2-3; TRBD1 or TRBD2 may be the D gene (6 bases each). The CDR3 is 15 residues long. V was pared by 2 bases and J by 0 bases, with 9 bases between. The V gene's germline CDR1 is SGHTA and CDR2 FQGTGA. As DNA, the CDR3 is TGTGCCAGCAGCTTACGGGGGCTGAGCACAGATACGCAGTATTTT. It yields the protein CASSLRGLSTDTQYF.

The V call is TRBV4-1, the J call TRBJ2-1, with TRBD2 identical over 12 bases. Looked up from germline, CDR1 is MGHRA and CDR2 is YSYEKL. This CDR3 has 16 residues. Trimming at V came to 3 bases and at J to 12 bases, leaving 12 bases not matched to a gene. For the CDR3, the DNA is TGCGCCAGCAGCCATCTTGCAGGACTAGCGGGGAGGTGGCAGTTCTTC. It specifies CASSHLAGLAGRWQFF.

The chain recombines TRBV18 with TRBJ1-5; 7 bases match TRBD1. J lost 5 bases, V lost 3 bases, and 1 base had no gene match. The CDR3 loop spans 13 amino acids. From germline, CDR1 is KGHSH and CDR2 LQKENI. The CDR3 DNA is TGTGCCAGCTCACCTACAGGGGATCAGCCCCAGCATTTT. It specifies CASSPTGDQPQHF.

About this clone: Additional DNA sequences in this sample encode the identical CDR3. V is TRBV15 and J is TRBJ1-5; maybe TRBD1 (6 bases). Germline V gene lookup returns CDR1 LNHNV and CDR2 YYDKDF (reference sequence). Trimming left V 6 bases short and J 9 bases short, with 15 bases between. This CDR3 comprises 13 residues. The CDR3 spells CATRDQGTGPQHF. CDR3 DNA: TGTGCCACCAGAGACCAGGGGACGGGGCCCCAGCATTTT.

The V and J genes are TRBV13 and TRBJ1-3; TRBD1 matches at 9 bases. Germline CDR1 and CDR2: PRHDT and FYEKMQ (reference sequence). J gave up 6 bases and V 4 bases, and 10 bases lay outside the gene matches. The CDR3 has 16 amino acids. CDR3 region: CASSSRDRERENTIYF. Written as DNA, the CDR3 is TGTGCCAGCAGCTCCCGGGACAGGGAACGGGAAAACACCATATATTTT.

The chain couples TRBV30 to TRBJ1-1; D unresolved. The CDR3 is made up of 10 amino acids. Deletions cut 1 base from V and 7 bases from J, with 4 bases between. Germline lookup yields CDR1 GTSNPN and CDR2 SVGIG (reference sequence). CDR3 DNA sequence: TGTGCCTGGAGTGAACTTGAAGCTTTCTTT. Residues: CAWSELEAFF.

The CDR3 DNA reads as TGTGCCAGCAGCTCCACAGGGGGTAGCACAGATACGCAGTATTTT. Translating gives CASSSTGGSTDTQYF. The genes are TRBV7-7 and TRBJ2-3; 8 bases are a match to TRBD1. Germline CDR1 and CDR2: SSHAT and FNYEAQ (reference sequence). The junction had 3 bases not matched to a gene; V was cut back by 4 bases and J by 0 bases. The CDR3 sequence is 15 residues long.

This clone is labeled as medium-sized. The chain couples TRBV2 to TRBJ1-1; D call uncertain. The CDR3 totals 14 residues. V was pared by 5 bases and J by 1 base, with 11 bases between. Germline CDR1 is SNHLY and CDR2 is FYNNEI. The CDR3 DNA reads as TGTGCCAGCAGTTTGACACATAGGAACACTGAAGCTTTCTTT. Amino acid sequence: CASSLTHRNTEAFF.

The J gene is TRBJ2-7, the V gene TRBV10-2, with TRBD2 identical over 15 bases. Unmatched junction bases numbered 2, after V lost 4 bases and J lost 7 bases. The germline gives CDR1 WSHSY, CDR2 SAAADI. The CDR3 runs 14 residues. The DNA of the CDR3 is TGCGCCAGCAGTGGGACTAGCGGGAGGGGTGAGCAGTACTTC. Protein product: CASSGTSGRGEQYF.

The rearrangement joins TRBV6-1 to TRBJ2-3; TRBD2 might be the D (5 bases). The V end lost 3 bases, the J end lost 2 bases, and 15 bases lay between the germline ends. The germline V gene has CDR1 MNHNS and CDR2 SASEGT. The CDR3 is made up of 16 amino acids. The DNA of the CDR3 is TGTGCCAGCAGTGATAGGGAGCGAACCCTCACAGATACGCAGTATTTT. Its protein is CASSDRERTLTDTQYF.

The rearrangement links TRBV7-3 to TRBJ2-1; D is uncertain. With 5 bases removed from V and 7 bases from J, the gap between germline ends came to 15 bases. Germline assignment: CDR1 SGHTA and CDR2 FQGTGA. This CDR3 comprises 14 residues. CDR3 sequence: CASSAPGSRNEQFF. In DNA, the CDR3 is TGTGCCAGCAGCGCCCCAGGTAGTAGGAATGAGCAGTTCTTC.

The CDR3 DNA follows: TGTGCCAGCTCCCTTGACAGCCCTAACTATGGCTACACCTTC. It specifies CASSLDSPNYGYTF. The J gene is TRBJ1-2, the V gene TRBV18, with TRBD1 as a possible D gene (5 bases). CDR1 and CDR2 from the germline V gene are KGHSH and LQKENI. This CDR3 has 14 residues. V lost 6 bases and J lost 0, with 11 bases in between.

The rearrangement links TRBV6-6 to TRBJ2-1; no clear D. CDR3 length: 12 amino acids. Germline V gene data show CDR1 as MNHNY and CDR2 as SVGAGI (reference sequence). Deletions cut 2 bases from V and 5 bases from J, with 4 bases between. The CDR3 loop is CASSYLHNEQFF. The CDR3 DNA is TGTGCCAGCAGTTACCTGCACAATGAGCAGTTCTTC.

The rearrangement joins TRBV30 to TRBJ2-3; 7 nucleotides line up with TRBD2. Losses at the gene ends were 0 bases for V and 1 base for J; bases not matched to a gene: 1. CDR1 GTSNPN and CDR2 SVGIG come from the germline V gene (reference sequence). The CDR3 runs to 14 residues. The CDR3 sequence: CAWSVGGGTDTQYF. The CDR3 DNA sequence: TGTGCCTGGAGTGTGGGGGGGGGCACAGATACGCAGTATTTT.

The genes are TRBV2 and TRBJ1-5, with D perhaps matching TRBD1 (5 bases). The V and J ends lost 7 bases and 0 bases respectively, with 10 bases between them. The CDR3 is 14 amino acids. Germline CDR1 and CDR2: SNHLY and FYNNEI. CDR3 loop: CASNDRVSNQPQHF. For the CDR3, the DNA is TGTGCCAGCAACGACAGAGTTAGCAATCAGCCCCAGCATTTT.

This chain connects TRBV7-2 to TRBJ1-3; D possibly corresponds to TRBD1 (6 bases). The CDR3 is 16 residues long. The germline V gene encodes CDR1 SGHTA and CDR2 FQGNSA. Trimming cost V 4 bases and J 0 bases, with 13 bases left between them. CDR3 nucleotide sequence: TGTGCCAGCAGCTCCGATGAGACAGGCTCTGGAAACACCATATATTTT. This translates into CASSSDETGSGNTIYF.

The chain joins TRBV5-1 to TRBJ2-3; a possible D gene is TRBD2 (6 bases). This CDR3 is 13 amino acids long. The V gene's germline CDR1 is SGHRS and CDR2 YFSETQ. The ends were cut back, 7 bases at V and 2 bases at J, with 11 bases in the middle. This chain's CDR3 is CASLGSDTDTQYF. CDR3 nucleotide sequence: TGCGCCAGCCTCGGGAGTGACACAGATACGCAGTATTTT.

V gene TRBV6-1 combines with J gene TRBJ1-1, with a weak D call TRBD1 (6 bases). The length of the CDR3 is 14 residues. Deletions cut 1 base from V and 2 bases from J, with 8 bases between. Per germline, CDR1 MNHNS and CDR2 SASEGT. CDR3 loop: CASSEVQGNTEAFF. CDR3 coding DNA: TGTGCCAGCAGTGAAGTACAGGGAAACACTGAAGCTTTCTTT.

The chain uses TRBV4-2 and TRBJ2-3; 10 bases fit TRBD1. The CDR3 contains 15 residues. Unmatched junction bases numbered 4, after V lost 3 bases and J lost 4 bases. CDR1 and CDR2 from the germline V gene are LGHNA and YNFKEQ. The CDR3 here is CASSHPGQGPDTQYF. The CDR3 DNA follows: TGTGCCAGCAGCCACCCGGGACAGGGGCCAGATACGCAGTATTTT.

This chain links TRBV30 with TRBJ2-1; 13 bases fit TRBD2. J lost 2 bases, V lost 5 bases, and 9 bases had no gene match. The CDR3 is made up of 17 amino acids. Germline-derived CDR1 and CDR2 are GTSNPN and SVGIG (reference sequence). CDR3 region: CAWGIGTSGNAYNEQFF. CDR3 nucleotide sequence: TGTGCCTGGGGAATCGGGACTAGCGGGAATGCCTACAATGAGCAGTTCTTC. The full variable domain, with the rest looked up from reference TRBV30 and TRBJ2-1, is SQTIHQWPATLVQPVGSPLSLECTVEGTSNPNLYWYRQAAGRGLQLLFYSVGIGQISSEVPQNLSASRPQDRQFILSSKKLLLSDSGFYLCAWGIGTSGNAYNEQFFGPGTRLTVL.

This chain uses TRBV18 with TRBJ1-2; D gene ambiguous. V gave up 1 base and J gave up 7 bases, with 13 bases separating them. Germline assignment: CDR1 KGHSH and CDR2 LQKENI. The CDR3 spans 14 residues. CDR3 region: CASSPQDAPGGYTF. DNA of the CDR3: TGTGCCAGCTCACCACAGGACGCCCCGGGTGGCTACACCTTC. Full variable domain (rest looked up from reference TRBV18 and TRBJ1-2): NAGVMQNPRHLVRRRGQEARLRCSPMKGHSHVYWYRQLPEEGLKFMVYLQKENIIDESGMPKERFSAEFPKEGPSILRIQQVVRGDSAAYFCASSPQDAPGGYTFGSGTRLTVV.

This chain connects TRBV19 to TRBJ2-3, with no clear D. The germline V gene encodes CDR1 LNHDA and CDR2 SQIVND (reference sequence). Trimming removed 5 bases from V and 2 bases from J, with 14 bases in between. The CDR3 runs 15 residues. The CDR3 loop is CASSWANAHTDTQYF. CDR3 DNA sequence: TGTGCCAGTAGTTGGGCCAACGCCCACACAGATACGCAGTATTTT. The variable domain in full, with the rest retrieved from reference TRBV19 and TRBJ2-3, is DGGITQSPKYLFRKEGQNVTLSCEQNLNHDAMYWYRQDPGQGLRLIYYSQIVNDFQKGDIAEGYSVSREKKESFPLTVTSAQKNPTAFYLCASSWANAHTDTQYFGPGTRLTVL.